The 27 T cell receptor beta chains in this list originate from one sample, sequenced in a study of blood T cell repertoires in COVID-19. Measured with immunoSEQ multiplex PCR; TCRdb has only the in-frame clones, and not every one. The data show around 250,000 clones, 80% to 90% seen once. The specimen was PBMCs or T cells enriched from blood (not recorded which). These receptors all stem from a woman aged 40 to 55 who had been exposed to COVID-19.

For this clone: At the DNA level, this CDR3 is encoded by other sequences in the same sample as well. The rearrangement joins TRBV7-9 to TRBJ2-3; TRBD2 agrees at 9 bases. The J segment lost 4 bases and the V segment lost 1 base, leaving 3 bases of the junction unmatched. The CDR3 loop spans 15 amino acids. CDR1 is SEHNR, CDR2 FQNEAQ, per germline (reference sequence). In DNA, the CDR3 is TGTGCCAGCAGCTTAGGTGCGGGGGGGCCAGATACGCAGTATTTT. This sequence encodes CASSLGAGGPDTQYF.

The chain links TRBV7-3 to TRBJ2-4; D uncertain. V lost 2 bases and J lost 8, with 10 bases in between. The CDR3 has 13 amino acids. The germline CDR1 and CDR2 sequences are SGHTA and FQGTGA. For the CDR3, the DNA is TGTGCCAGCAGCTTAGGGCTCCTCGACATTCAGTACTTC. Translation gives CASSLGLLDIQYF.

This chain joins TRBV7-8 and TRBJ1-1; maybe TRBD1 (6 bases). The CDR3 loop spans 17 amino acids. The V end lost 5 bases, the J end lost 5 bases, and 24 bases lay between the germline ends. CDR1 SGHVS and CDR2 FQNEAQ come from the germline V gene. CDR3 bases: TGTGCCAGCAGCCGTTATTCGGGGGGCAGGGTTGAAACTGAAGCTTTCTTT. This encodes CASSRYSGGRVETEAFF.

This chain joins TRBV10-3 and TRBJ1-2; D perhaps matches TRBD1 (5 bases). Germline values: CDR1 ENHRY, CDR2 SYGVKD. V lost 0 bases and J 8 bases, leaving 19 bases between the germline ends. CDR3 length equals 16 residues. The CDR3 sequence: CAISESKAAGSGGYTF. The CDR3 region has the DNA TGTGCCATCAGTGAGTCGAAAGCTGCAGGGTCCGGCGGCTACACCTTC.

This clone was picked up one time. This chain joins TRBV4-3 and TRBJ2-3, with D maybe TRBD2 (6 bases). The CDR3 totals 16 residues. V was pared by 0 bases and J by 2 bases, with 12 bases between. The germline CDR1 and CDR2 sequences are LGHNA and YSLEER. This CDR3 is CASSQEGRDPTDTQYF. The DNA for the CDR3 is TGCGCCAGCAGCCAAGAAGGGCGGGACCCCACAGATACGCAGTATTTT.

The chain couples TRBV7-9 to TRBJ1-1; TRBD1 might be the D (6 bases). This CDR3 region has 15 residues. The germline CDR1 and CDR2 sequences are SEHNR and FQNEAQ (reference sequence). Between the trimmed V and J ends, which lost 2 bases and 3 bases, there was a span of 13 bases. The CDR3 bases are TGTGCCAGCAGCTTATCGGGGGGCGCGGACACTGAAGCTTTCTTT. As protein: CASSLSGGADTEAFF.

The chain employs TRBV4-2 and TRBJ1-3, with a weak D call TRBD1 (5 bases). There are 16 residues in the CDR3. The V end lost 0 bases, the J end lost 1 base, and 10 bases lay between the germline ends. CDR1 and CDR2 (germline): LGHNA, YNFKEQ. CDR3: CASSQEFGGSGNTIYF. DNA of the CDR3: TGTGCCAGCAGCCAAGAGTTCGGGGGTTCTGGAAACACCATATATTTT.

V is TRBV19 and J is TRBJ2-1, with 7 bases fitting TRBD2. Germline V gene lookup returns CDR1 LNHDA and CDR2 SQIVND (reference sequence). V was pared by 5 bases and J by 7 bases, with 11 bases of the junction left unmatched. The CDR3 spans 15 residues. CDR3 loop: CASSYRGVGPNEQFF. CDR3 nucleotides: TGTGCCAGTAGTTATCGGGGGGTAGGTCCGAATGAGCAGTTCTTC.

The rearrangement links TRBV7-3 to TRBJ1-6; D gene uncertain. V lost 2 bases and J lost 9, with 14 bases in between. The CDR3 length is 15 residues. The V gene's germline CDR1 is SGHTA and CDR2 FQGTGA. The CDR3 sequence is CASSLSPGSGSPLHF. In DNA form, the CDR3 reads TGTGCCAGCAGCTTATCCCCAGGATCAGGTTCACCCCTCCACTTT.

To note about this clone: The same CDR3 can be traced to other DNA sequences in this sample. The chain carries TRBV11-3 and TRBJ2-1, with 10 bases aligning to TRBD1. The CDR3 runs to 15 residues. V lost 1 base, J lost 5 bases, and 2 bases stayed unmatched. Germline V gives CDR1 SGHNT, CDR2 YENEEA. For the CDR3, the DNA is TGTGCCAGCAGCTTAGGACAGGGGGCTAACAATGAGCAGTTCTTC. Its translation is CASSLGQGANNEQFF.

This chain links TRBV10-3 with TRBJ1-1, with D perhaps TRBD1 (5 bases). Germline values: CDR1 ENHRY, CDR2 SYGVKD. This CDR3 spans 15 amino acids. The ends were cut back, 4 bases at V and 0 bases at J, with 12 bases in the middle. CDR3 sequence reads: CAISASPGMNTEAFF. CDR3 DNA: TGTGCCATCAGTGCGTCCCCAGGGATGAACACTGAAGCTTTCTTT.

The V call is TRBV6-2 or TRBV6-3, the J call TRBJ1-2, with D uncertain. There are 15 residues in the CDR3. Germline lookup yields CDR1 MNHEY and CDR2 SVGEGT. Trimming left V 2 bases short and J 4 bases short, with 14 bases between. Here the CDR3 DNA reads TGTGCCAGCAGTTACCCCCCACAAAATGGCTATGGCTACACCTTC. Its translation: CASSYPPQNGYGYTF.

In nucleotides, the CDR3 is TGTGCCAGCACCCCTCTTGGCGGGGGAGGAAACTATGGCTACACCTTC. This gives the protein CASTPLGGGGNYGYTF. This rearrangement joins TRBV9 to TRBJ1-2, with D possibly matching TRBD1 (5 bases). Trimming removed 6 bases from V and 2 bases from J, with 20 bases in between. Per germline, CDR1 SGDLS and CDR2 YYNGEE. The CDR3 consists of 16 residues.

The chain links TRBV7-2 to TRBJ2-3; D is unclear. The germline V gene has CDR1 SGHTA and CDR2 FQGNSA. V was trimmed by 4 bases and J by 4 bases, leaving 6 bases between them. The CDR3 loop spans 12 amino acids. CDR3 sequence reads: CASSSYSDTQYF. The CDR3 nucleotides read TGTGCCAGCAGCTCCTACTCAGATACGCAGTATTTT.

The gene calls are TRBV20-1 and TRBJ2-2; D gene ambiguous. V was clipped by 3 bases and J by 0 bases, with 8 bases between them. Germline-derived CDR1 and CDR2 are DFQATT and SNEGSKA (reference sequence). The CDR3 spans 14 residues. In nucleotides, the CDR3 is TGCAGTGCTAGTGGTCTGTCGAACACCGGGGAGCTGTTTTTT. Residues: CSASGLSNTGELFF.

The genes are TRBV29-1 and TRBJ2-7; TRBD2 matches 16 bases. After removal of 7 bases from V and 5 bases from J, the junction contained 11 bases not matched to a gene. The CDR3 extends over 16 amino acids. Per the germline V gene, CDR1 is SQVTM and CDR2 is ANQGSEA. The DNA for the CDR3 is TGCAGCGCCCTCGGGCAGGGACTAGCGGGGGGGCACGAGCAGTACTTC. It is translated as CSALGQGLAGGHEQYF.

About this clone itself: Within the sample, other DNA sequences also encode this same CDR3. The V gene is TRBV28, the J gene TRBJ2-5, with D possibly matching TRBD1 (6 bases). The V end lost 6 bases, the J end lost 1 base, and 9 bases lay between the germline ends. Looked up from germline, CDR1 is MDHEN and CDR2 is SYDVKM. The CDR3 is 13 residues long. CDR3: CASSLRGQETQYF. Here the CDR3 DNA reads TGTGCCAGCAGCCTCAGGGGCCAAGAGACCCAGTACTTC.

V gene TRBV3-1 (or the pseudogene TRBV3-2) combines with J gene TRBJ1-6; 10 bases are a match to TRBD1. Germline assignment: CDR1 LGHDT and CDR2 YNNKEL (reference sequence). With V trimmed by 6 bases and J by 14 bases, 13 bases remained unmatched. CDR3 length equals 15 residues. CDR3 nucleotides: TGTGCCAGCAGTCCGCCGGGACAGGGGTCTGCGGCCCTCCACTTT. Translated, it gives CASSPPGQGSAALHF.

As concerns this clone: At the DNA level, this CDR3 is encoded by other sequences in the same sample as well. The V and J genes are TRBV19 and TRBJ1-2; D gene uncertain. The CDR3 covers 14 residues. The V gene's germline CDR1 is LNHDA and CDR2 SQIVND (reference sequence). The V gene lost 1 base and the J gene lost 4 bases, with 10 bases spanning the gap. The CDR3 is CASSIGPGSYGYTF. CDR3 in DNA: TGTGCCAGTAGTATAGGTCCGGGAAGCTATGGCTACACCTTC.

J is TRBJ2-2 and V is TRBV2, with D possibly being TRBD2 (5 bases). Trimming removed 2 bases at V and 8 bases at J, with 9 bases between. The germline V gene has CDR1 SNHLY and CDR2 FYNNEI. CDR3 length: 13 amino acids. CDR3 in amino acids: CASSESGFGELFF. As DNA, the CDR3 is TGTGCCAGCAGTGAAAGCGGATTTGGGGAGCTGTTTTTT. The variable domain in full, completed from reference TRBV2 and TRBJ2-2, reads EPEVTQTPSHQVTQMGQEVILRCVPISNHLYFYWYRQILGQKVEFLVSFYNNEISEKSEIFDDQFSVERPDGSNFTLKIRSTKLEDSAMYFCASSESGFGELFFGEGSRLTVL.

In its sample, this clone was seen a few times. The chain uses TRBV7-9 and TRBJ2-2, with TRBD2 matching over 14 bases. Unmatched junction bases numbered 10, after V lost 4 bases and J lost 3 bases. Germline V gene lookup returns CDR1 SEHNR and CDR2 FQNEAQ (reference sequence). CDR3 size: 19 residues. The CDR3 loop is CASSSWTSGRRPHTGELFF. As DNA, the CDR3 is TGTGCCAGCAGCTCTTGGACTAGCGGGAGGAGACCGCACACCGGGGAGCTGTTTTTT.

The chain couples TRBV6-5 to TRBJ1-6, with 7 bases that match TRBD1. CDR1 and CDR2 from the germline V gene are MNHEY and SVGAGI. The CDR3 is 15 residues long. V lost 0 bases to trimming and J lost 9 bases; unmatched junction nucleotides: 5. The CDR3: CASSYSTGFSSPLHF. The CDR3 bases are TGTGCCAGCAGTTACTCGACAGGGTTTAGTTCACCCCTCCACTTT.

The CDR3 region has the DNA TGTGCCAGCAGTCGGGGAGGAGATACGCAGTATTTT. Its translation is CASSRGGDTQYF. V is TRBV5-4 and J is TRBJ2-3, with a possible D match to TRBD2 (6 bases). Trimming removed 5 bases at V and 5 bases at J, with 9 bases between. The CDR3 consists of 12 residues. The germline V gene has CDR1 SGHNT and CDR2 YYREEE (reference sequence).

The rearrangement links TRBV6-5 to TRBJ1-1, with TRBD1 as a possible D gene (5 bases). The CDR3 contains 12 residues. V shed 7 bases and J shed 11 bases, with 17 bases lying between them. From germline, CDR1 is MNHEY and CDR2 SVGAGI. The CDR3 region has the DNA TGTGCCAGCACTACCAGTCAGGGTCTGGCTTTCTTT. As protein: CASTTSQGLAFF.

This clone was counted many times. The rearrangement links TRBV27 to TRBJ2-1; tentative D call: TRBD1 (6 bases). The CDR3 extends over 15 amino acids. CDR1 MNHEY and CDR2 SMNVEV come from the germline V gene (reference sequence). The ends were cut back, 3 bases at V and 4 bases at J, with 13 bases in the middle. CDR3 coding DNA: TGTGCCAGCAGTTTTTTCTGGGGGCCGTACAATGAGCAGTTCTTC. Translation: CASSFFWGPYNEQFF.

This chain uses TRBV14 with TRBJ2-5; a weak D match, TRBD2 (5 bases). The germline CDR1 and CDR2 sequences are SGHDN and FVKESK. With 1 base removed from V and 5 bases from J, the gap between germline ends came to 14 bases. This CDR3 region has 15 residues. The CDR3 DNA is TGTGCCAGCAGCCAAGTTCGCCCAACGGGGGAGACCCAGTACTTC. Its translation: CASSQVRPTGETQYF.

This chain joins TRBV7-2 and TRBJ1-1; 10 bases map to TRBD1. Germline trimming cut 5 bases from V and 2 bases from J; bases unmatched to any gene: 5. CDR3 size: 15 residues. Germline V gene sequence: CDR1 SGHTA, CDR2 FQGNSA. CDR3 nucleotides: TGTGCCAGCAGCCCTAAGACAGGGGGCAACACTGAAGCTTTCTTT. Amino acids: CASSPKTGGNTEAFF.